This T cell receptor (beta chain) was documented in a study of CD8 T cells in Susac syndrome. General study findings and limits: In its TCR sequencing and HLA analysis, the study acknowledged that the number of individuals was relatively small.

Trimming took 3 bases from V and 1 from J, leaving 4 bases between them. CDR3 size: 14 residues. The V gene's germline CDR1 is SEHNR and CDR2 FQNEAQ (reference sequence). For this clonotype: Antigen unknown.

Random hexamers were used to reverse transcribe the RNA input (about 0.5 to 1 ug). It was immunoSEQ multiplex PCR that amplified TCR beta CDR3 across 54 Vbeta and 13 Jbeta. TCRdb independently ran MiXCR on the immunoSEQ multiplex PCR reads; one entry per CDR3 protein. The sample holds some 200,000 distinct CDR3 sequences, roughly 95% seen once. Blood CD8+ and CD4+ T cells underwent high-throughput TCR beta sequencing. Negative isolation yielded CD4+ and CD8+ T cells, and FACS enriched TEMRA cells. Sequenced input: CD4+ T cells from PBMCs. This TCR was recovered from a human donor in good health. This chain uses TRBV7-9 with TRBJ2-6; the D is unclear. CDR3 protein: CASSFQSGANVLTF. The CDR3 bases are TGTGCCAGCAGCTTCCAATCTGGGGCCAACGTCCTGACTTTC.